This T cell receptor (beta chain) appears in the sequencing data of a study of breast tumors, draining lymph nodes, adjacent tissues (dated by TCRdb to the mid-2010s). For the wider study: In breast cancer patients, the study compared the TCR beta repertoires of tumor, adjacent nontumor tissue and axillary lymph nodes. The study aimed to assess the relationships and possible T-cell exchange between tumor, surrounding tissue and draining lymph node repertoires in human breast cancer. What the authors observed across the whole study: The data were considered consistent with the idea that most tumor T cells come from the lymph node and then expand in tumor tissue. Tumors showed preferential V and J gene usage, and their T-cell repertoire diversity fell below that of lymph nodes yet above that of nontumor tissue. Tumor and nontumor tissue repertoires were significantly more similar in luminal-like than in basal-like breast cancer. The conclusion that tumor T cells originate in lymph nodes was framed as consistent with a hypothesis rather than directly demonstrated.

Sequencing relied on an Illumina HiSeq 2000. Multiplex PCR amplification was used to build the TCR beta chain libraries. High-throughput sequencing was used to analyze the amplified TCR beta chain products. TCRdb trimmed public reads at Q25 via fastp, called clones via MiXCR and kept in-frame beta chains. Every distinct CDR3 protein forms one entry, paired with its most common genes and DNA. Counted in this sample were 150,000 to 200,000 distinct CDR3 sequences; 33% of them appeared once. In total, the top ten clones hold around 3.5% of the sample. This clonotype was recorded at least ten times. It lacks a known antigen. No qualities accompany the bases; no much larger clone lies one base away. Ends trimmed: V by 3 bases, J by 1 base; bases unmatched to a gene: 5. From cysteine to phenylalanine, the CDR3 is 16 amino acids long. CDR3 DNA only is kept here, 48 bases in frame from base 1. The germline V gene (reference sequence) yields LNHDA for CDR1 and SQIVND for CDR2.

The axillary draining lymph nodes of breast cancer patients were the source of the lymph node samples. The clonotype comes from a female donor with breast cancer. Some clones in this sample may be carry-over from other donors' samples. The sequence is built from TRBV19 and TRBJ2-2; 7 middle bases align to TRBD2. Sequenced sample: axillary lymph node tissue. The bases are TGTGCCAGTAGTATGGTGGCTAGCGGGAACACCGGGGAGCTGTTTTTT. It codes for CASSMVASGNTGELFF. Extended through the reference TRBV19 and TRBJ2-2 proteins, this CDR3 yields the full variable domain: DGGITQSPKYLFRKEGQNVTLSCEQNLNHDAMYWYRQDPGQGLRLIYYSQIVNDFQKGDIAEGYSVSREKKESFPLTVTSAQKNPTAFYLCASSMVASGNTGELFFGEGSRLTVL.